This T cell receptor (beta chain) was recovered during a study of blood T cell repertoires in COVID-19. Some clones are missing from TCRdb's copy, which holds only in-frame ones; the method was immunoSEQ multiplex PCR. Among 250,000 to 350,000 clones, less than 85% were seen once, and the ten largest hold almost 1.5%. The V and J ends lost 6 bases and 2 bases respectively, with 14 bases between them. This CDR3 has 14 residues. Germline V CDR1 and CDR2: MDHEN, SYDVKM. This clone is a singleton in its sample. This sequence was found in a human donor with COVID-19, enrolled during active disease. The donor label of this sample is uncertain. Sequenced material: peripheral blood. V and J are TRBV28 and TRBJ2-7; D not resolved. CDR3 region: CASRPGGPTYEQYF. The CDR3, as DNA: TGTGCCAGCAGACCAGGTGGCCCGACCTACGAGCAGTACTTC.